These T cell receptor beta chains were read from a single sample in a study of cytomegalovirus exposure and HLA in healthy donors. Sequencing used immunoSEQ multiplex PCR; TCRdb keeps in-frame clones, though not all of them. The sample carries more than 95,000 clones, around 74% recorded once. Sequenced material: PBMCs. The origin of the receptors is a woman aged 45-60 years in good health and CMV-seropositive. CDR3s include the opening cysteine and the closing phenylalanine or tryptophan. The order of the fields is J gene, clone size, D gene, V gene, CDR3 DNA, CDR3 protein. The D gene is left open where the match is weak. Size is omitted from some rows. Given values are once, few, many or a class for expanded clones.

j_call: TRBJ2-7
clone_size: NA
d_call: NA
v_call: TRBV7-9
cdr3_nt: TGTGCCAGCTCGGAGCTGAACTACGAGCAGTACTTC
cdr3_aa: CASSELNYEQYF

j_call: TRBJ1-1
clone_size: NA
d_call: NA
v_call: TRBV11-2
cdr3_nt: TGTGCCAGCGGATACAGGGCCCTGGGCACTGAAGCTTTCTTT
cdr3_aa: CASGYRALGTEAFF

j_call: TRBJ2-7
clone_size: NA
d_call: NA
v_call: TRBV14
cdr3_nt: TGTGCCAGCAGCCAAGAGATGACGGTCCTAGGCGAGCAGTACTTC
cdr3_aa: CASSQEMTVLGEQYF

j_call: TRBJ2-1
clone_size: NA
d_call: TRBD2
v_call: TRBV7-7
cdr3_nt: TGTGCCAGCAGCTTATCCCTAGCGGGGGATAATGAGCAGTTCTTC
cdr3_aa: CASSLSLAGDNEQFF

j_call: TRBJ1-2
clone_size: NA
d_call: NA
v_call: TRBV10-1
cdr3_nt: TGCGCCAGCAGCAACCAGGGATATAACTATGGCTACACCTTC
cdr3_aa: CASSNQGYNYGYTF

j_call: TRBJ2-5
clone_size: NA
d_call: TRBD1
v_call: TRBV5-1
cdr3_nt: TGCGCCAGCAGCTTTGACAGGGTCGCTGAGACCCAGTACTTC
cdr3_aa: CASSFDRVAETQYF

j_call: TRBJ2-7
clone_size: NA
d_call: TRBD2
v_call: TRBV6-1
cdr3_nt: TGTGCCAGCAGTGAAGAAACTAGCGGCTCCTACGAGCAGTACTTC
cdr3_aa: CASSEETSGSYEQYF

j_call: TRBJ1-1
clone_size: NA
d_call: NA
v_call: TRBV7-3
cdr3_nt: TGTGCCAGCAGCTTAGTTGGGGGCGCGGAAACTGAAGCTTTCTTT
cdr3_aa: CASSLVGGAETEAFF

j_call: TRBJ2-1
clone_size: NA
d_call: TRBD1
v_call: TRBV6-5
cdr3_nt: TGTGCCAGCAAAGGGACAGCATACAATGAGCAGTTCTTC
cdr3_aa: CASKGTAYNEQFF

j_call: TRBJ2-1
clone_size: few
d_call: NA
v_call: TRBV2
cdr3_nt: TGTGCCAGCAGTGAATGGAGTGAGCAGTTCTTC
cdr3_aa: CASSEWSEQFF

j_call: TRBJ1-2
clone_size: NA
d_call: NA
v_call: TRBV5-4
cdr3_nt: TGTGCCAGCAGCTTGGGCGGGGGGTACAGGTTTGGTGGCTACACCTTC
cdr3_aa: CASSLGGGYRFGGYTF

j_call: TRBJ2-7
clone_size: NA
d_call: NA
v_call: TRBV5-4
cdr3_nt: TGTGCCAGCAGCTTGGCCCCGGGTTCAACCTACGAGCAGTACTTC
cdr3_aa: CASSLAPGSTYEQYF

j_call: TRBJ2-7
clone_size: NA
d_call: TRBD1
v_call: TRBV6-6
cdr3_nt: TGTGCCAGCCTGGGACAGGGGACCTACGAGCAGTACTTC
cdr3_aa: CASLGQGTYEQYF

j_call: TRBJ1-2
clone_size: few
d_call: TRBD1
v_call: TRBV10-3
cdr3_nt: TGTGCCATCACGGGACAGGGGCTCTCTGGCTACACCTTC
cdr3_aa: CAITGQGLSGYTF

j_call: TRBJ2-1
clone_size: few
d_call: TRBD2
v_call: TRBV4-1
cdr3_nt: TGCGCCAGCAGCCAAGGGGGACTAGCGGGGGGGCCTAGGAACAATGAGCAGTTCTTC
cdr3_aa: CASSQGGLAGGPRNNEQFF

j_call: TRBJ1-5
clone_size: NA
d_call: TRBD1
v_call: TRBV29-1
cdr3_nt: TGCAGCGTGAGGACAGGGGGGAGCAATCAGCCCCAGCATTTT
cdr3_aa: CSVRTGGSNQPQHF

j_call: TRBJ2-3
clone_size: NA
d_call: TRBD1
v_call: TRBV10-1
cdr3_nt: TGCGCCAGCAGTGTTGGGGACAGGCCCCCGTATTTT
cdr3_aa: CASSVGDRPPYF

j_call: TRBJ1-1
clone_size: NA
d_call: TRBD1
v_call: TRBV2
cdr3_nt: TGTGCCAGCAGTCGGGACAGTTTTCCCCCGAACACTGAAGCTTTCTTT
cdr3_aa: CASSRDSFPPNTEAFF

j_call: TRBJ1-4
clone_size: NA
d_call: TRBD1
v_call: TRBV7-9
cdr3_nt: TGTGCCAGCCAGAGGGACAGGGATAATGAAAAACTGTTTTTT
cdr3_aa: CASQRDRDNEKLFF

j_call: TRBJ1-6
clone_size: NA
d_call: TRBD1
v_call: TRBV5-4
cdr3_nt: TGTGCCAGCAGCAAGGCAGACAGGGGCAATTCACCCCTCCACTTT
cdr3_aa: CASSKADRGNSPLHF

j_call: TRBJ1-2
clone_size: NA
d_call: TRBD1
v_call: TRBV5-4
cdr3_nt: TGTGCCAGCAGCTCGCAGACAGGGGCTTATGGCTACACCTTC
cdr3_aa: CASSSQTGAYGYTF

j_call: TRBJ2-4
clone_size: NA
d_call: TRBD1
v_call: TRBV27
cdr3_nt: TGTGCCAGCAGTTGGACAGGGGTCCAACAAAACATTCAGTACTTC
cdr3_aa: CASSWTGVQQNIQYF

j_call: TRBJ1-2
clone_size: few
d_call: TRBD1
v_call: TRBV27
cdr3_nt: TGTGCCAGCAGTTCAGGGGGCTATGGCTACACCTTC
cdr3_aa: CASSSGGYGYTF

j_call: TRBJ2-5
clone_size: NA
d_call: NA
v_call: TRBV18
cdr3_nt: TGTGCCAGCTCGTGGACGGGTGAGGGCCAAGAGACCCAGTACTTC
cdr3_aa: CASSWTGEGQETQYF

j_call: TRBJ1-1
clone_size: NA
d_call: NA
v_call: TRBV7-9
cdr3_nt: TGTGCCAGCATGAAGGGGCCCACTGAAGCTTTCTTT
cdr3_aa: CASMKGPTEAFF